The 3 T cell receptor beta chains presented below share a single source sample, sequenced in a study of shared T cell receptors in the human thymus. Sequencing used immunoSEQ multiplex PCR; TCRdb keeps in-frame clones, though not all of them. This sample has 500,000 to 750,000 clones, with more than 75% found just once. These records were also assigned to another study, of human thymus T cells.

Sequencing was done on a sample of thymocytes. These receptors were taken from a boy younger than two with a congenital heart defect.

V is TRBV28 and J is TRBJ2-3, with 7 bases identical to TRBD2. CDR3 size: 15 residues. CDR1 is MDHEN and CDR2 is SYDVKM in the germline V gene. Germline trimming cut 6 bases from V and 10 bases from J; bases unmatched to any gene: 16. Here the CDR3 reads CASSLGGTPAGPQYF. The CDR3, as DNA: TGTGCCAGCAGCTTGGGGGGGACCCCGGCGGGGCCGCAGTATTTT.

The rearrangement uses TRBV4-1 and TRBJ2-1; 11 bases align to TRBD2. The CDR3 sequence is 19 residues long. Germline V CDR1 and CDR2: MGHRA, YSYEKL. V lost 2 bases and J lost 4; bases outside the gene matches: 13. CDR3 coding DNA: TGCGCCAGCAGCCAATGGAAGGTGGGACTAGCGGAGATTTACAATGAGCAGTTCTTC. Translating it yields CASSQWKVGLAEIYNEQFF.

This chain joins TRBV21-1 and TRBJ2-3; the DNA was not used to check the table's D call, TRBD2. TRBV21-1 is flagged as a pseudogene. The CDR3 covers 10 residues. CDR3 nucleotides: TGTGCCAGCCCCGGGGATACGCAGTATTTT. As protein: CASPGDTQYF.